The 23 T cell receptor beta chains presented below share a single source sample, sequenced in a study of T cells in Graves' hyperthyroidism and ophthalmopathy (dated by TCRdb to between 2019 and 2020). The library came from multiplex PCR. The sequencing machine was an Illumina HiSeq 2000. TCR beta CDR3 regions were amplified from RNA transcripts. For the first round of RT-PCR on the TCR CDR3, the HTBI primer set was used together with the Qiagen OneStep RT-PCR kit. TCRdb reworked the public reads: Q25 trimming with fastp, MiXCR clone assembly, productive beta chains retained. When rows share a CDR3 protein, they turn into one entry using the most common DNA and genes. This sample comprises under 350,000 distinct CDR3 sequences, around 15% of them detected only once. Of the sample, about 50% falls within the top ten clones. The sequenced material came from blood. All receptors derive from a woman aged 60-75 years with Graves' ophthalmopathy.

This clonotype occurred many times. The CDR3 is CASSSPGQGAGTEAFF. CDR3 sequence (DNA): TGTGCCAGCAGTTCCCCTGGCCAGGGGGCAGGGACTGAAGCTTTCTTT. V and J are TRBV27 and TRBJ1-1, with TRBD1 identical over 8 bases. V shed 4 bases, J shed 5 bases, and the junction held 12 bases outside the gene matches. Looked up from germline, CDR1 is MNHEY and CDR2 is SMNVEV (reference sequence). The CDR3 is 16 amino acids.

The V call is TRBV10-3, the J call TRBJ2-7; a weak D match, TRBD2 (6 bases). V was cut by 6 bases and J by 1 base, with 10 bases left in between. CDR1 is ENHRY, CDR2 SYGVKD, per germline. The CDR3 has 13 residues. The CDR3 region is CAIRPGLSYEQYF. CDR3 coding DNA: TGTGCCATCAGGCCGGGACTGTCCTACGAGCAGTACTTC.

This clonotype was detected ten times or more. This chain connects TRBV27 to TRBJ2-3; the D is unclear. Between the trimmed V and J ends, which lost 5 bases and 2 bases, there was a span of 17 bases. This CDR3 contains 16 residues. CDR1 is MNHEY and CDR2 is SMNVEV in the germline V gene (reference sequence). As DNA, the CDR3 is TGTGCCAGCAGTACGGTAGGAAACTCTCCCACAGATACGCAGTATTTT. It translates to CASSTVGNSPTDTQYF.

This sequence joins TRBV18 and TRBJ2-1, with 10 bases matching TRBD2. Germline loops: CDR1 KGHSH, CDR2 LQKENI. Trimming at V came to 3 bases and at J to 6 bases, leaving 11 bases not matched to a gene. There are 17 residues in the CDR3. The CDR3 coding sequence is TGTGCCAGCTCACCTGGAGAGAGCGGGGGGGCGTTCAATGAGCAGTTCTTC. Translation: CASSPGESGGAFNEQFF.

This clonotype was counted at least ten times. V and J are TRBV7-9 and TRBJ1-2, with unresolved D. V was shortened by 5 bases and J by 9 bases, with 16 bases between the two germline ends. The CDR3 covers 13 residues. Germline V gives CDR1 SEHNR, CDR2 FQNEAQ (reference sequence). The CDR3 is CASSPMGDTSYTF. The CDR3 nucleotides read TGTGCCAGCAGCCCGATGGGAGACACCAGCTACACCTTC.

V and J are TRBV29-1 and TRBJ2-7; 9 bases map to TRBD1. The germline CDR1 and CDR2 sequences are SQVTM and ANQGSEA. V gave up 1 base and J gave up 7 bases; unmatched junction bases: 11. The CDR3 is 15 amino acids. The CDR3 loop is CSVEAPGQGVFEQYF. The CDR3 nucleotides read TGCAGCGTTGAAGCCCCGGGACAGGGCGTCTTTGAGCAGTACTTC.

At least ten counts were recorded for this clonotype. V usage is TRBV7-6 and J usage is TRBJ1-4, with a possible D match to TRBD1 (5 bases). Deletions cut 1 base from V and 8 bases from J, with 14 bases between. CDR1 and CDR2 from the germline V gene are SGHVS and FNYEAQ. This CDR3 contains 15 residues. CDR3 in DNA: TGTGCCAGCAGCTTAGGGGCGGGGCCGGCGGAAAAACTGTTTTTT. Translating gives CASSLGAGPAEKLFF.

This clonotype showed up many times. The chain employs TRBV7-9 and TRBJ1-2; TRBD1 matches 10 bases. Unmatched junction bases numbered 2, after V lost 1 base and J lost 9 bases. Germline V CDR1 and CDR2: SEHNR, FQNEAQ (reference sequence). This CDR3 comprises 13 residues. This chain's CDR3 is CASSLGDRGRYTF. The DNA for the CDR3 is TGTGCCAGCAGCTTAGGGGACAGGGGCCGCTACACCTTC.

In its sample, this clonotype was seen many times. The rearrangement links TRBV28 to TRBJ1-4; 8 bases line up with TRBD1. The ends lost 5 bases at V and 1 base at J; junction bases unmatched: 3. CDR1 MDHEN and CDR2 SYDVKM come from the germline V gene. This CDR3 spans 15 amino acids. CDR3: CASSETGGTNEKLFF. The CDR3 bases are TGTGCCAGCAGTGAAACAGGGGGAACTAATGAAAAACTGTTTTTT.

Many counts were recorded for this clonotype. The rearrangement links TRBV28 to TRBJ1-2, with unresolved D. From germline, CDR1 is MDHEN and CDR2 SYDVKM. V lost 3 bases, J lost 4 bases, and 12 bases lay in between. The CDR3 covers 14 residues. The CDR3 here is CASSFGQNPYGYTF. DNA of the CDR3: TGTGCCAGCAGTTTTGGGCAGAACCCCTATGGCTACACCTTC.

This clonotype was seen at least ten times. J is TRBJ1-1 and V is TRBV6-1; D is perhaps TRBD1 (6 bases). From germline, CDR1 is MNHNS and CDR2 SASEGT. Trimming stripped 6 bases from V and 1 base from J, with 9 bases between. The CDR3 is 13 residues long. The CDR3 loop is CASSQGQNTEAFF. CDR3 coding DNA: TGTGCCAGCAGCCAGGGACAGAACACTGAAGCTTTCTTT.

The chain combines TRBV9 with TRBJ2-3; D perhaps matches TRBD1 (6 bases). The ends were cut back, 2 bases at V and 8 bases at J, with 15 bases in the middle. The CDR3 covers 14 residues. Germline V gene lookup returns CDR1 SGDLS and CDR2 YYNGEE. The CDR3 coding sequence is TGTGCCAGCAGCGTTCTACAGGGAGTCGGTACGCAGTATTTT. Residues: CASSVLQGVGTQYF.

This clonotype was seen repeatedly, ten times or more. This chain joins TRBV7-6 and TRBJ1-2; D gene unclear. Germline CDR1 is SGHVS and CDR2 is FNYEAQ. Trimming left V 4 bases short and J 7 bases short, with 16 bases between. This CDR3 contains 14 residues. The CDR3 DNA reads as TGTGCCAGCAGCTGGGGATTATTAGGTGGTGGCTACACCTTC. This gives the protein CASSWGLLGGGYTF.

This clonotype showed up just a few times. V usage is TRBV20-1 and J usage is TRBJ1-1; 11 bases map to TRBD1. The CDR3 is 13 residues long. V lost 5 bases, J lost 7 bases, and 6 bases stayed unmatched. Germline V gene sequence: CDR1 DFQATT, CDR2 SNEGSKA (reference sequence). The CDR3 reads CSARPDRGLEAFF. The CDR3 region has the DNA TGCAGTGCTCGCCCGGACAGGGGGCTTGAAGCTTTCTTT.

This clonotype is a singleton in its sample. A much larger clone is a single base away; this may be a read error. The genes are TRBV7-9 and TRBJ1-6; unclear D gene. V lost 5 bases and J lost 10, with 12 bases in between. The CDR3 loop spans 13 amino acids. Looked up from germline, CDR1 is SEHNR and CDR2 is FQNEAQ (reference sequence). The DNA of the CDR3 is TGTGCCAGCAGCCGCTGGGAGAGGTCACCCCTCCACTTT. It is translated as CASSRWERSPLHF.

This clonotype occurred a few times. The chain combines TRBV13 with TRBJ1-4; D is ambiguous. From germline, CDR1 is PRHDT and CDR2 FYEKMQ (reference sequence). The CDR3 loop spans 12 amino acids. V gave up 5 bases and J gave up 12 bases, with 13 bases separating them. CDR3 bases: TGTGCCAGCAGCCCCCGAAATCGGGAACTGTTTTTT. Its protein product is CASSPRNRELFF.

The sample holds many counts of this clonotype. This sequence joins TRBV29-1 and TRBJ2-5, with D perhaps TRBD1 (5 bases). CDR1 SQVTM and CDR2 ANQGSEA come from the germline V gene. CDR3 length equals 12 residues. Trimming stripped 6 bases from V and 5 bases from J, with 13 bases between. The CDR3 reads CSVDQGTETQYF. As DNA, the CDR3 is TGCAGCGTGGACCAGGGAACCGAGACCCAGTACTTC.

The chain combines TRBV15 with TRBJ1-1; D is possibly TRBD1 (5 bases). The length of the CDR3 is 12 residues. The germline gives CDR1 LNHNV, CDR2 YYDKDF (reference sequence). V gave up 5 bases and J gave up 8 bases, with 12 bases separating them. CDR3 protein: CATSRPPGEAFF. The CDR3 DNA sequence: TGTGCCACCAGCCGCCCCCCAGGGGAAGCTTTCTTT.

This clonotype appeared a few times. This chain joins TRBV19 and TRBJ1-2, with D possibly TRBD1 on 5 matching bases. CDR1 LNHDA and CDR2 SQIVND come from the germline V gene (reference sequence). CDR3 length: 15 amino acids. The V and J ends lost 7 bases and 4 bases respectively, with 19 bases between them. For the CDR3, the DNA is TGTGCCAGTACTAATCCCCGGGACGGTTTCTATGGCTACACCTTC. Its protein product is CASTNPRDGFYGYTF.

The CDR3 here is CASSPGLRSTDTQYF. CDR3 DNA sequence: TGTGCCAGCTCACCAGGACTCCGAAGCACAGATACGCAGTATTTT. The chain links TRBV18 to TRBJ2-3; D may be TRBD2 (5 bases). In germline, CDR1 is KGHSH, CDR2 LQKENI. V was cut by 2 bases and J by 0 bases, with 9 bases left in between. CDR3 length equals 15 residues. Together with reference TRBV18 and TRBJ2-3, the CDR3 gives the full variable domain: NAGVMQNPRHLVRRRGQEARLRCSPMKGHSHVYWYRQLPEEGLKFMVYLQKENIIDESGMPKERFSAEFPKEGPSILRIQQVVRGDSAAYFCASSPGLRSTDTQYFGPGTRLTVL.

This clonotype was seen many times. V and J are TRBV6-1 and TRBJ2-3, with a tentative D call TRBD2 (6 bases). This CDR3 is built from 13 residues. The V gene's germline CDR1 is MNHNS and CDR2 SASEGT. Deletions cut 8 bases from V and 3 bases from J, with 12 bases between. The CDR3 here is CASGPRGTDTQYF. Written as DNA, the CDR3 is TGTGCCAGCGGCCCCCGGGGGACAGATACGCAGTATTTT.

This clonotype was recorded at least ten times. The chain links TRBV27 to TRBJ1-6, with TRBD1 as a possible D gene (6 bases). The germline V and J ends were trimmed by 2 bases and 3 bases, with 14 bases remaining between them. CDR3 length equals 17 residues. The germline V gene has CDR1 MNHEY and CDR2 SMNVEV (reference sequence). The CDR3 here is CASSLRRGQGYNSPLHF. CDR3 nucleotide sequence: TGTGCCAGCAGTTTAAGGCGGGGGCAGGGCTATAATTCACCCCTCCACTTT.

This clonotype occurred many times. The chain recombines TRBV2 with TRBJ2-7; D remains ambiguous. CDR1 and CDR2 (germline): SNHLY, FYNNEI. The CDR3 loop spans 11 amino acids. V lost 5 bases to trimming and J lost 5 bases, with 7 bases between them. The DNA for the CDR3 is TGTGCCAGCAGTTATACGAACGAGCAGTACTTC. Translated: CASSYTNEQYF.